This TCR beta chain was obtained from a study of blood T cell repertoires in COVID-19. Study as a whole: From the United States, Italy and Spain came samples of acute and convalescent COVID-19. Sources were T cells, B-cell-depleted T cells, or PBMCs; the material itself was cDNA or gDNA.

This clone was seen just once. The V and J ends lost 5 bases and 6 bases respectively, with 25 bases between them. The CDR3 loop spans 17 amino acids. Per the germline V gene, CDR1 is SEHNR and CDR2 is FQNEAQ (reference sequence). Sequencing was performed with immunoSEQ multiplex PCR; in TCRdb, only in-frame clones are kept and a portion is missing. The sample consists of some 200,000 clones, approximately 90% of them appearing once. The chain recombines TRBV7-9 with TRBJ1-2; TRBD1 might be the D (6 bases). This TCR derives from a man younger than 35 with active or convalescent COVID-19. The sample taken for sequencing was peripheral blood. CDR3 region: CASSPRWLRQALDGYTF. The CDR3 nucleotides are TGTGCCAGCAGCCCTCGCTGGTTAAGACAGGCTCTCGATGGCTACACCTTC.